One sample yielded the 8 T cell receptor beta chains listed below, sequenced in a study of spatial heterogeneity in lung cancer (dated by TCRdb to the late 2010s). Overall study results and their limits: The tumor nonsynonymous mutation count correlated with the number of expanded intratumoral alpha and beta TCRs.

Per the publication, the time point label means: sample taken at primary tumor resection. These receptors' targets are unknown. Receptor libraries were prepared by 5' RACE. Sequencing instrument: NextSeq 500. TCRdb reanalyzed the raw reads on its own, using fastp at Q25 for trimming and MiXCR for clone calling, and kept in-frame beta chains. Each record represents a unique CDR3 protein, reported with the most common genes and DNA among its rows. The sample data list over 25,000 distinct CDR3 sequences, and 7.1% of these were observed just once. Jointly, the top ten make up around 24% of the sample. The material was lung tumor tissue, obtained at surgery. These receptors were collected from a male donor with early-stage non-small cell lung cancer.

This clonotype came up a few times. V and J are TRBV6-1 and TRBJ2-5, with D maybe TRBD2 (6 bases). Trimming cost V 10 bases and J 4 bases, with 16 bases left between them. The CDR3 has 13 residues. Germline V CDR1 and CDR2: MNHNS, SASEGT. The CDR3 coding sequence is TGTGCCATCGCTCGGAGGAGGGTAGAGACCCAGTACTTC. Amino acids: CAIARRRVETQYF.

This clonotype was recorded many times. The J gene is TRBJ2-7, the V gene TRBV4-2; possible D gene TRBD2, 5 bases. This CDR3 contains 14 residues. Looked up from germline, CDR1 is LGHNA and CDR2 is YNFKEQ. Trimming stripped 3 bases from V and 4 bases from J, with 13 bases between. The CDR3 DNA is TGTGCCAGCAGCCAGGATGACGGAGGATACGAGCAGTACTTC. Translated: CASSQDDGGYEQYF.

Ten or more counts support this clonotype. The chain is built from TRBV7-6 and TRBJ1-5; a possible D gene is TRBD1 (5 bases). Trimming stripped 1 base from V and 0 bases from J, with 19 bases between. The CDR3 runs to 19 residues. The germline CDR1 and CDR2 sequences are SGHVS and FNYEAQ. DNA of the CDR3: TGTGCCAGCAGCTTAGGGCTCGGGAGGGGTCCCTATAGCAATCAGCCCCAGCATTTT. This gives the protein CASSLGLGRGPYSNQPQHF.

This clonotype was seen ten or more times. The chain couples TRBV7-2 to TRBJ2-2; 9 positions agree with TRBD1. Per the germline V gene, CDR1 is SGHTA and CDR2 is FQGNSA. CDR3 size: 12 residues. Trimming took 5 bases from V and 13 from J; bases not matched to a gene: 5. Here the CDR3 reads CASSPRDRALFF. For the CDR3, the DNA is TGTGCCAGCAGCCCGAGGGACAGGGCGCTGTTTTTT.

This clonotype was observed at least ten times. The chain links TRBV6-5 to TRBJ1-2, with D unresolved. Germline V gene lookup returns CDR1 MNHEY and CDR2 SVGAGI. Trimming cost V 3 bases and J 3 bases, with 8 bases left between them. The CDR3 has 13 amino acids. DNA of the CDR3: TGTGCCAGCAGTTATGGGGAACACTATGGCTACACCTTC. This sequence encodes CASSYGEHYGYTF.

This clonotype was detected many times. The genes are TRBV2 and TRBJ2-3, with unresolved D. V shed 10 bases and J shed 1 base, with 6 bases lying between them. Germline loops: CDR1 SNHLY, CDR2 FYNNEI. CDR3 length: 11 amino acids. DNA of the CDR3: TGTGCCACCCAGGGCACAGATACGCAGTATTTT. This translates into CATQGTDTQYF.

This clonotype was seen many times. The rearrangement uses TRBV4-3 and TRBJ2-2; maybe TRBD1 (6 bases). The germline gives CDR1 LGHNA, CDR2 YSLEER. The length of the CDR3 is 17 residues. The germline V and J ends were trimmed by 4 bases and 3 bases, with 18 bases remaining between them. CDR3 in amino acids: CASSRYSGGRDTGELFF. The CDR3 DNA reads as TGCGCCAGCAGCCGTTACAGTGGGGGCCGGGACACCGGGGAGCTGTTTTTT.

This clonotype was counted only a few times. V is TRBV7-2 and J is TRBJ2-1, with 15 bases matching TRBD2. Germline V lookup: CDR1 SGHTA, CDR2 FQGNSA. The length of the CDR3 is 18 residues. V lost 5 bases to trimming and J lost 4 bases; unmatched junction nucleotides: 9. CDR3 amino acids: CASSPLGTSGGPYNEQFF. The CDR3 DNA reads TGTGCCAGCAGCCCACTGGGGACTAGCGGGGGGCCATACAATGAGCAGTTCTTC. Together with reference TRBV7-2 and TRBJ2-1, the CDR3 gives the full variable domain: GAGVSQSPSNKVTEKGKDVELRCDPISGHTALYWYRQSLGQGLEFLIYFQGNSAPDKSGLPSDRFSAERTGGSVSTLTIQRTQQEDSAVYLCASSPLGTSGGPYNEQFFGPGTRLTVL.